These T cell receptor beta chains were read from a single sample in a study of cytomegalovirus exposure and HLA in healthy donors. TCRdb's copy holds only in-frame clones and misses some; the assay was immunoSEQ multiplex PCR. Of about 120,000 clones detected, 55% to 65% appear once; the ten largest clones hold more than 8%. The sequenced material came from PBMCs. Receptors originate from a woman aged 40 to 50 in good health and CMV-seropositive. The CDR3 runs from the conserved cysteine through the conserved F or W. D genes are given only for firm matches. Clone size is given for some rows only: seen once, a few or many times, or a class if the clone is expanded.

D,length,J,size,V,CDR3,DNA
-,14,TRBJ1-2,-,TRBV28,CASGGTRGVDGYTF,TGTGCCAGCGGGGGGACCCGCGGGGTCGATGGCTACACCTTC
-,14,TRBJ2-5,-,TRBV28,CASSLLAMQETQYF,TGTGCCAGCAGTTTGTTAGCAATGCAAGAGACCCAGTACTTC
-,14,TRBJ2-1,few,TRBV27,CASSLLGGNNEQFF,TGTGCCAGCAGTTTATTAGGCGGAAACAATGAGCAGTTCTTC
-,14,TRBJ2-7,-,TRBV5-1,CASSFSGDRYEQYF,TGCGCCAGCAGCTTCTCGGGAGACCGATACGAGCAGTACTTC
-,14,TRBJ1-1,once,TRBV5-1,CASSLGGVDTEAFF,TGCGCCAGCAGCTTGGGGGGGGTGGACACTGAAGCTTTCTTT
-,15,TRBJ1-1,-,TRBV9,CASSGVDRAPTEAFF,TGTGCCAGCAGCGGTGTGGACAGAGCTCCCACTGAAGCTTTCTTT
TRBD1,13,TRBJ2-1,-,TRBV6-5,CASSLRQGIEQFF,TGTGCCAGCAGTCTTCGACAGGGGATTGAGCAGTTCTTC
TRBD1,13,TRBJ1-2,few,TRBV6-1,CAGSGGDGYGYTF,TGTGCCGGTTCAGGGGGCGATGGCTATGGCTACACCTTC
TRBD2,15,TRBJ2-7,-,TRBV15,CATSRGSGRTDEQYF,TGTGCCACCAGCAGAGGTAGCGGGAGAACGGACGAGCAGTACTTC
-,12,TRBJ2-3,-,TRBV28,CASSLGGIGQYF,TGTGCCAGCAGTTTAGGCGGGATTGGGCAGTATTTT
-,11,TRBJ2-1,once,TRBV19,CASTHDNEQFF,TGTGCCAGTACCCATGACAATGAGCAGTTCTTC
-,13,TRBJ2-1,-,TRBV13,CASSLIGSDEQFF,TGTGCCAGCAGCTTAATCGGGAGCGATGAGCAGTTCTTC
TRBD2,21,TRBJ2-7,-,TRBV4-2,CASSRSGLAELGSGGTYEQYF,TGTGCCAGCAGCCGTTCCGGACTAGCGGAGCTAGGCAGTGGGGGCACCTACGAGCAGTACTTC
TRBD2,15,TRBJ2-3,-,TRBV7-8,CASSPGLEGTDTQYF,TGTGCCAGCAGCCCCGGACTAGAAGGCACAGATACGCAGTATTTT
-,14,TRBJ2-1,-,TRBV2,CASMDYLRDNEQFF,TGTGCCAGCATGGACTACCTGAGAGACAATGAGCAGTTCTTC
TRBD2,16,TRBJ2-7,-,TRBV5-6,CASSLVLSGSVYEQYF,TGTGCCAGCAGCTTGGTTCTCAGCGGGAGCGTGTACGAGCAGTACTTC
TRBD2,19,TRBJ2-7,-,TRBV28,CASSLGGTGLAGGPYEQYF,TGTGCCAGCAGTTTGGGTGGTACGGGACTAGCGGGCGGACCCTACGAGCAGTACTTC
-,13,TRBJ1-1,-,TRBV7-9,CASREDMNTEAFF,TGTGCCAGCCGGGAGGACATGAACACTGAAGCTTTCTTT
-,17,TRBJ2-5,-,TRBV27,CASGDLMGGGRQETQYF,TGTGCCAGCGGCGACCTCATGGGCGGGGGCCGGCAAGAGACCCAGTACTTC
-,14,TRBJ2-5,-,TRBV5-5,CASSFTGWGETQYF,TGTGCCAGCAGCTTTACAGGGTGGGGGGAGACCCAGTACTTC
TRBD1,18,TRBJ2-6,once,TRBV23-1,CASSRTGKSSAGANVLTF,TGCGCCAGCAGCCGGACAGGGAAAAGTTCGGCCGGGGCCAACGTCCTGACTTTC
-,15,TRBJ1-3,once,TRBV19,CASHLTGLGGNTIYF,TGTGCCAGCCACCTAACAGGGCTGGGTGGAAACACCATATATTTT
-,13,TRBJ2-1,-,TRBV10-3,CAISDPPTGEQFF,TGTGCCATCAGTGATCCCCCGACGGGTGAGCAGTTCTTC
-,15,TRBJ1-5,-,TRBV27,CASRPDITLVQPQHF,TGTGCCAGCAGGCCCGACATCACGTTAGTTCAGCCCCAGCATTTT
TRBD2,15,TRBJ2-1,-,TRBV9,CASSATSGRYNEQFF,TGTGCCAGCAGCGCAACTAGCGGGAGGTACAATGAGCAGTTCTTC
-,12,TRBJ2-4,-,TRBV28,CAISDQADIQYF,TGTGCCATTAGCGACCAGGCGGACATTCAGTACTTC
TRBD1,16,TRBJ1-4,-,TRBV4-3,CASSHYSRDRGEKLFF,TGCGCCAGCAGCCATTACAGCCGAGACAGGGGTGAAAAACTGTTTTTT
TRBD1,15,TRBJ1-1,once,TRBV7-6,CASSLGGTGNTEAFF,TGTGCCAGCAGCTTAGGAGGGACAGGGAACACTGAAGCTTTCTTT
-,16,TRBJ2-7,few,TRBV5-1,CASAPNPDFGSYEQYF,TGCGCCAGCGCCCCTAATCCCGACTTCGGCTCCTACGAGCAGTACTTC
-,13,TRBJ1-2,-,TRBV27,CASSIQQGSGYTF,TGTGCCAGCAGTATACAACAGGGTAGTGGCTACACCTTC
TRBD1,14,TRBJ2-7,-,TRBV11-3,CASSPGQGAGEQYF,TGTGCCAGCAGCCCGGGACAGGGGGCTGGTGAGCAGTACTTC
TRBD1,13,TRBJ1-1,few,TRBV11-1,CASRKQGATEAFF,TGTGCCAGCAGGAAACAGGGGGCCACTGAAGCTTTCTTT
TRBD1,14,TRBJ1-2,-,TRBV6-5,CASSRGTEDYGYTF,TGTGCCAGCAGCAGGGGGACAGAAGATTATGGCTACACCTTC
-,15,TRBJ2-1,-,TRBV27,CASSLFTRSSNEQFF,TGTGCCAGCAGTTTATTCACTAGGAGTAGCAATGAGCAGTTCTTC
TRBD1,18,TRBJ1-2,-,TRBV11-1,CASSSSSQLQGARHGYTF,TGTGCCAGCAGCTCGTCTTCCCAATTACAGGGGGCGCGCCATGGCTACACCTTC
-,14,TRBJ2-7,few,TRBV15,CATSGYASAYEQYF,TGTGCCACCAGCGGTTACGCGTCGGCCTACGAGCAGTACTTC
-,15,TRBJ2-6,-,TRBV28,CASSPASSGANVLTF,TGTGCCAGCAGCCCAGCGTCGTCTGGGGCCAACGTCCTGACTTTC
TRBD2,17,TRBJ2-2,-,TRBV5-1,CASSQSGGDPPHGELFF,TGCGCCAGCAGCCAGTCGGGAGGGGACCCTCCTCACGGGGAGCTGTTTTTT
-,15,TRBJ1-1,-,TRBV5-1,CASSLDSHHGPSAFF,TGCGCCAGCAGCTTGGACAGCCATCACGGCCCCTCTGCTTTCTTT
TRBD1,14,TRBJ2-7,-,TRBV5-1,CASSLLGQGYEQYF,TGCGCCAGCAGCTTGTTAGGACAGGGGTACGAGCAGTACTTC
TRBD1,15,TRBJ2-7,-,TRBV7-9,CASTSRQGTREEQYF,TGTGCCAGCACTTCCCGACAGGGGACCCGTGAGGAGCAGTACTTC
-,16,TRBJ2-5,-,TRBV7-8,CASSRRPGEAYQTQYF,TGTGCCAGCAGTCGTCGTCCGGGGGAGGCTTATCAGACCCAGTACTTC
TRBD2,18,TRBJ2-2,-,TRBV19,CASSIVPAGAPDFEELFF,TGTGCCAGTAGTATAGTACCAGCGGGAGCCCCGGATTTTGAGGAGCTGTTTTTT
-,13,TRBJ1-4,-,TRBV28,CASRSGFNEKLFF,TGTGCCAGCAGGTCGGGATTTAATGAAAAACTGTTTTTT
-,15,TRBJ2-7,few,TRBV21-1,CASSVTSGRSYEQYF,TGTGCCAGCAGCGTTACTAGCGGGCGCTCCTACGAGCAGTACTTC
-,11,TRBJ2-7,-,TRBV10-3,CAISDSYEQYF,TGTGCCATCAGCGACAGCTACGAGCAGTACTTC
TRBD2,15,TRBJ2-7,-,TRBV6-1,CASSEPSSGEYEQYF,TGTGCCAGCAGTGAGCCGTCTAGCGGTGAATACGAGCAGTACTTC
TRBD2,14,TRBJ2-7,-,TRBV11-2,CASSSGLAGYEQYF,TGTGCCAGCAGCTCGGGACTAGCGGGCTACGAGCAGTACTTC
TRBD1,16,TRBJ1-2,once,TRBV7-9,CASSPLGVRGNYGYTF,TGTGCCAGCAGCCCCCTTGGGGTCAGGGGGAACTATGGCTACACCTTC
TRBD1,15,TRBJ1-2,-,TRBV9,CASSVDFGTDYGYTF,TGTGCCAGCAGCGTGGACTTCGGGACAGACTATGGCTACACCTTC
TRBD1,16,TRBJ2-7,few,TRBV9,CASSDKRTGPAYEQYF,TGTGCCAGCAGTGATAAAAGGACAGGGCCGGCCTACGAGCAGTACTTC
-,15,TRBJ2-5,-,TRBV4-1,CASSQDWSLPETQYF,TGCGCCAGCAGCCAAGATTGGAGCCTTCCGGAGACCCAGTACTTC
TRBD1,15,TRBJ2-5,few,TRBV2,CASSDWGQGRETQYF,TGTGCCAGCAGCGATTGGGGACAGGGGAGGGAGACCCAGTACTTC
-,14,TRBJ2-5,-,TRBV27,CASRATREKETQYF,TGTGCCAGCAGGGCAACGAGGGAAAAAGAGACCCAGTACTTC
-,10,TRBJ2-1,few,TRBV7-9,CASSRRPQFF,TGTGCCAGCAGCCGGAGACCACAGTTCTTC
TRBD2,19,TRBJ2-5,-,TRBV4-2,CASSQDYQASGRIAETQYF,TGTGCCAGCAGCCAAGATTATCAGGCTAGCGGGAGAATAGCGGAGACCCAGTACTTC
TRBD2,15,TRBJ2-3,-,TRBV7-2,CASSSLGLATDTQYF,TGTGCCAGCAGCTCCCTGGGACTAGCGACAGATACGCAGTATTTT
-,13,TRBJ2-2,few,TRBV27,CASSLSAPGELFF,TGTGCCAGCAGTTTATCAGCACCCGGGGAGCTGTTTTTT
TRBD1,15,TRBJ2-3,-,TRBV6-1,CASTTGARETDTQYF,TGTGCCAGCACGACAGGGGCTAGAGAAACAGATACGCAGTATTTT